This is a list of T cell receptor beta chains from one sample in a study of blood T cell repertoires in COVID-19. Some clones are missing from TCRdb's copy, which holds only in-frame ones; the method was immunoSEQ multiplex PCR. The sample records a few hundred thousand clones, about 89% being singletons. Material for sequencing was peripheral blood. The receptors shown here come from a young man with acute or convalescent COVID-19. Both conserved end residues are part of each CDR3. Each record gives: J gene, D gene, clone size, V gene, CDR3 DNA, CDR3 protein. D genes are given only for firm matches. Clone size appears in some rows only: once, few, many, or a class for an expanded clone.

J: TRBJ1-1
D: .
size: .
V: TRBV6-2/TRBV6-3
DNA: TGTGCCAGCAGTTACTCCTCAGGGTACCCGAACACTGAAGCTTTCTTT
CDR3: CASSYSSGYPNTEAFF

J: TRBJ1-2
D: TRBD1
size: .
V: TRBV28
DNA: TGTGCCAGCAGTTCGGGACAGCCGCCCTATGGCTACACCTTC
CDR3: CASSSGQPPYGYTF

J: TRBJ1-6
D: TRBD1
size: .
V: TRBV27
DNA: TGTGCCAGCAGTTTATCCGGGACAGCCAATTCACCCCTCCACTTT
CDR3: CASSLSGTANSPLHF

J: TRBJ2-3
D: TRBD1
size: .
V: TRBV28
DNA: TGTGCCAGCAGTCGATTCGGAGTCTGGGACAGGGTTACAGATACGCAGTATTTT
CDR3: CASSRFGVWDRVTDTQYF

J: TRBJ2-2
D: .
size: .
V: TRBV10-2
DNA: TGCGCCAGCACTTGGTCCAGTCCGAACACCGGGGAGCTGTTTTTT
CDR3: CASTWSSPNTGELFF

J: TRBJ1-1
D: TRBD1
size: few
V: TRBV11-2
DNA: TGTGCCAGCAGCGTAACCACAGGACAGGGAACTTTCTTT
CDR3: CASSVTTGQGTFF

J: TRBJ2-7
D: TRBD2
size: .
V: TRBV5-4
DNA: TGTGCCAGCAGCCTGCTCGGGACTACTTACCTCGAGCAGTACTTC
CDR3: CASSLLGTTYLEQYF

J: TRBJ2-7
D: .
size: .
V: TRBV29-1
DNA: TGCAGCACCAAACTGGCCGGGTACGAGCAGTACTTC
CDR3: CSTKLAGYEQYF

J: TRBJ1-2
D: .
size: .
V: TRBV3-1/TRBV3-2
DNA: TGTGCCAGCAGCCAAGATGTGGGCAGGGTCCGTGGCTACACCTTC
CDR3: CASSQDVGRVRGYTF

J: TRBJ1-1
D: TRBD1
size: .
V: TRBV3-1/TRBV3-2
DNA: TGTGCCAGCAGGAAAACGGGACAGATAGGTACTGAAGCTTTCTTT
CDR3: CASRKTGQIGTEAFF

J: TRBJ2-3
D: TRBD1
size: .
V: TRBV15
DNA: TGTGCCACCAGCAGGGGGATCCGGGACAGGGTTAGGTATACGCAGTATTTT
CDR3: CATSRGIRDRVRYTQYF

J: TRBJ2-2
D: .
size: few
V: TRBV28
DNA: TGTGCCAGCAGCCCTGCGGGGCGGGTAGGAATTGGGGAGCTGTTTTTT
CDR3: CASSPAGRVGIGELFF

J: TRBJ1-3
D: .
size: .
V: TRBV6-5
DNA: TGTGCCAGCAGCCCCACATTGCACTCTGGAAACACCATATATTTT
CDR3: CASSPTLHSGNTIYF

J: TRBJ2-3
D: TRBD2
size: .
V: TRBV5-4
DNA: TGTGCCAGCAGCTTGAAGAGTAGCGGGAGCCTTGATACGCAGTATTTT
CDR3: CASSLKSSGSLDTQYF

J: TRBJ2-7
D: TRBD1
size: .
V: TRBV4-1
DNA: TGCGCCAGCAGCCAGGACAGGGGCCGCTTCGGGCAGTACTTC
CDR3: CASSQDRGRFGQYF

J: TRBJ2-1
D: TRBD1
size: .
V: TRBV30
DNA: TGTGCCTGGACCCGACTGACAGGGGGTCATTCCGATGAGCAGTTCTTC
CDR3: CAWTRLTGGHSDEQFF

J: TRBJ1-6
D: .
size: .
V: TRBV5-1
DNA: TGCGCCAGCAGCTTGGATCTCTATAATTCACCCCTCCACTTT
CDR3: CASSLDLYNSPLHF

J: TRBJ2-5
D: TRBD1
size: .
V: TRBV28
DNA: TGTGCCAGCAGACAAACAGGGGCCTACGGGACCCAGTACTTC
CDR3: CASRQTGAYGTQYF

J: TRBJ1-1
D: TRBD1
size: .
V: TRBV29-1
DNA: TGCAGCGTCCCGGGACAGGGGCGTTCTGAAGCTTTCTTT
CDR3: CSVPGQGRSEAFF

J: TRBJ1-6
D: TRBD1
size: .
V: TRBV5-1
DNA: TGCGCCAGTTCCCTTACCGGGACAGACCATAATTCACCCCTCCACTTT
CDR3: CASSLTGTDHNSPLHF

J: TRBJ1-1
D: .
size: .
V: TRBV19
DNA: TGTGCCAGTAGTACGCGCCAGGGTGTGGACACTGAAGCTTTCTTT
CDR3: CASSTRQGVDTEAFF

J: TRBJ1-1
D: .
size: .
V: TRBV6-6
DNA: TGTGCCAGCACCACTTCTGGGGGGACTATCTTTGAAGCTTTCTTT
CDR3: CASTTSGGTIFEAFF

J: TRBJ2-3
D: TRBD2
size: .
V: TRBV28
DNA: TGTGCCACCGAGACTAGCGGCGGCACAGATACGCAGTATTTT
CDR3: CATETSGGTDTQYF

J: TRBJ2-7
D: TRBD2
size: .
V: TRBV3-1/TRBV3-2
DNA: TGTGCCAGCAGATCTTCCGGGGCTAGCGGGAGCTACGAGCAGTACTTC
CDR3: CASRSSGASGSYEQYF

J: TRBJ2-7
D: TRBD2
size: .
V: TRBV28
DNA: TGTGCCAGCGGCCCGGGGGGACCCTACGAGCAGTACTTC
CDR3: CASGPGGPYEQYF

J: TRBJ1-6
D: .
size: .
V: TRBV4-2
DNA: TGTGCCAGCAGCCAAGTAACGAGCTCCTATAATTCACCCCTCCACTTT
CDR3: CASSQVTSSYNSPLHF

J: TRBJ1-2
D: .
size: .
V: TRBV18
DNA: TGTGCCAGCTCACCCGACAAGAACTATGGCTACACCTTC
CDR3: CASSPDKNYGYTF

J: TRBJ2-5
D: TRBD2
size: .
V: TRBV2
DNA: TGTGCCAGCAGTGACTCGGCTAGCGGGGGGGAGACCCAGTACTTC
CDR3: CASSDSASGGETQYF

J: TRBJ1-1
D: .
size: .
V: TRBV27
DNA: TGTGCCAGCCAAAAACAACCGGGTATAGCTTTCTTT
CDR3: CASQKQPGIAFF

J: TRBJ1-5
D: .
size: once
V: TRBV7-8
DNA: TGTGCCAGCAGCTTAGTCGGCGCGGGATGGGGCGAAAGCAATCAGCCCCAGCATTTT
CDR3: CASSLVGAGWGESNQPQHF

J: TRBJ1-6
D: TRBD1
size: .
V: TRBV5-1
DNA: TGCGCCAGCAGACGGGACAGCCTACCGAATTCACCCCTCCACTTT
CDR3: CASRRDSLPNSPLHF

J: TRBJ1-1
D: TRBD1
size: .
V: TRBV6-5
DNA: TGTGCCATATCCGCGGGACAGTTGAACACTGAAGCTTTCTTT
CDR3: CAISAGQLNTEAFF

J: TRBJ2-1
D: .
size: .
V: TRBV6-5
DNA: TGTGCCAGCAGACGAAAACTCCGGAATGAGCAGTTCTTC
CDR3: CASRRKLRNEQFF

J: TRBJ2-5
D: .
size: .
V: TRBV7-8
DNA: TGTGCCAGCAGCTTAGCGCTCGGGGAGACCCAGTACTTC
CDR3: CASSLALGETQYF

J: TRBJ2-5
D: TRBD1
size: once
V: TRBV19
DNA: TGTGCCACCCAACGCGACAGGGGTCCTGAGACCCAGTACTTC
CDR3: CATQRDRGPETQYF

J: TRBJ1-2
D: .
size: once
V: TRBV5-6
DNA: TGTGCCAGCAGCTCATTAACAGGGATAAGGAGCTACACCTTC
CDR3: CASSSLTGIRSYTF

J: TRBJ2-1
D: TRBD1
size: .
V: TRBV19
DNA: TGTGCCAGTAGTGACCCTCAGACAGGGGGCGCGGGTGAGCAGTTCTTC
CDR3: CASSDPQTGGAGEQFF

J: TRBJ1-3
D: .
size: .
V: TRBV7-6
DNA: TGTGCCAGCAGCCAGGGCAGCTACTCTGGAAACACCATATATTTT
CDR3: CASSQGSYSGNTIYF

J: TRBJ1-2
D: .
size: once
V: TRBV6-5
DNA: TGTGCCAGCAGTTACTCGTCTTTTGTCTATGGCTACACCTTC
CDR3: CASSYSSFVYGYTF

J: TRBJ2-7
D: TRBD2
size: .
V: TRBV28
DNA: TGTGCCAGCAGAAACGGTGCCCTAGCGGGACGATACCCTGACTCCTACGAGCAGTACTTC
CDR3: CASRNGALAGRYPDSYEQYF

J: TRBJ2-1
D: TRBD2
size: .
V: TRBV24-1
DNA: TGTGCCACCAGTGGTGGGACTAGCAACTACAATGAGCAGTTCTTC
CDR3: CATSGGTSNYNEQFF

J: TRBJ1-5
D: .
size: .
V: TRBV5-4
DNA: TGTGCCAGCAGCTTGGGCCTAGATCAGCCCCAGCATTTT
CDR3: CASSLGLDQPQHF

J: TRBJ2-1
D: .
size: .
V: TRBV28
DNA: TGTGCCACCGTACCATTTGGGGGCCGTCTGATATCGTTCTTC
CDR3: CATVPFGGRLISFF

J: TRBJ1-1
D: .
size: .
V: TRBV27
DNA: TGTGCCAGCAGTTTAAGAGAGAACACTGAAGCTTTCTTT
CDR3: CASSLRENTEAFF

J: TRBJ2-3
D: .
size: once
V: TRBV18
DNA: TGTGCCAGCTCACCAAGTTACAGTTCTCTTTCGATGGATACGCAGTATTTT
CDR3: CASSPSYSSLSMDTQYF

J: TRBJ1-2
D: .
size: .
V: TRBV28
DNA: TGTGCCAGCAGTTTACAGGGGTTAAGCTATGGCTACACCTTC
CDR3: CASSLQGLSYGYTF

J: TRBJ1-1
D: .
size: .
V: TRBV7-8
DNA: TGTGCCAGCAGCTTAAGTCAGGGTTTCATGAACACTGAAGCTTTCTTT
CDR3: CASSLSQGFMNTEAFF

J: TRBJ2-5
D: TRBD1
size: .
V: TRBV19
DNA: TGTGCCAGTAGTATTAGGGGACAGGGGATTGGCGAGACCCAGTACTTC
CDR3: CASSIRGQGIGETQYF

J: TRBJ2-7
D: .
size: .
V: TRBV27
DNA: TGTGCCAGCAGTTTAAGGACAGACTACGAGCAGTACTTC
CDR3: CASSLRTDYEQYF

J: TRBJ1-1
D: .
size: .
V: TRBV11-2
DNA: TGTGCCAGCAGCTCCCCGGGACTGGGCACTGAAGCTTTCTTT
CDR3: CASSSPGLGTEAFF

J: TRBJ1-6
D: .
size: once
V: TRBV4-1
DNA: TGCGCCAGCAACACTAATTGGGTGTTCTATAATTCACCCCTCCACTTT
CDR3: CASNTNWVFYNSPLHF

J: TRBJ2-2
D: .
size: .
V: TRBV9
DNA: TGTGCCAGCAGCGTAGCTCCGAACACCGGGGAGCTGTTTTTT
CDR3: CASSVAPNTGELFF

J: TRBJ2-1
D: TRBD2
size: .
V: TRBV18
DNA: TGTGCCAGCTCACCACCTCGGCTAGCGGGTGGCAATGAGCAGTTCTTC
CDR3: CASSPPRLAGGNEQFF

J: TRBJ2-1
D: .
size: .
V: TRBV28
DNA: TGTGCCAGCAGTGCCCCGGAGGTTTGGAATGAGCAGTTCTTC
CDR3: CASSAPEVWNEQFF

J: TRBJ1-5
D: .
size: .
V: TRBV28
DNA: TGTGCCAGCAGTCCGGACAGTAATCAGCCCCAGCATTTT
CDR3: CASSPDSNQPQHF